This record covers a single T cell receptor beta chain. Its target is unknown. The sample originates from a study of T cells in Graves' hyperthyroidism and ophthalmopathy. Study results and limitations: Separating ophthalmopathy from stable hyperthyroidism was achieved by a 13 V-J model.

RNA transcripts yielded amplified TCR beta CDR3 regions. In the first-round RT-PCR of the TCR CDR3, the HTBI primer set was used. Each CDR3 protein is one row after TCRdb ran MiXCR on the multiplex PCR reads. Among about 590,000 distinct CDR3 sequences listed, 15% to 19% were seen once. Trimming took off 2 bases at V and 4 bases at J, with 20 bases between the two ends. The V gene's germline CDR1 is MGHDK and CDR2 SYGVNS. This CDR3 contains 17 residues. For Graves' hyperthyroidism to be stable, ophthalmopathy could not progress within 18 months. The hyperthyroidism patients had all been newly diagnosed, and their disease duration was under 2 months. Their ages ranged from 18 to 65 years. Lactation, pregnancy, other autoimmune disease or uncontrolled infection excluded patients.

The TCR originated in a woman aged 30 to 39 with Graves' hyperthyroidism. Material: blood. The chain uses TRBV25-1 and TRBJ1-1, with a tentative D call TRBD1 (5 bases). The CDR3 sequence is CASSEGGIRVRGTEAFF. The CDR3 coding sequence is TGTGCCAGCAGTGAAGGTGGGATACGCGTAAGGGGCACTGAAGCTTTCTTT.